This T cell receptor beta chain was recorded in a study of T cells after yellow fever vaccination (dated by TCRdb to the late 2010s). Regarding the complete study: Libraries from fractions with low cell numbers were prepared with the SMART-Seq v4 Ultra Low Input RNA kit. Two healthy male donors, one aged 18 to 30 and one aged 30 to 40 years, made up the cohort. Bulk TCR alpha and beta repertoires were sequenced longitudinally to track T-cell clones before and after primary and booster YFV17D yellow fever vaccination. Blood was drawn at multiple timepoints before and after primary and secondary immunization, with bulk PBMC replicates and cell subsets isolated.

From the germline V gene, CDR1 is SGHRS and CDR2 is YFSETQ. Including cysteine and phenylalanine, the CDR3 has 19 amino acids. Just CDR3 DNA is preserved here, 57 bases in frame from base 1. Germline trimming amounts to 0 bases on V and 5 bases on J, with 17 as the count of junction bases outside the gene matches. Sequenced using an Illumina NovaSeq 6000. TCR cDNA was synthesized by 5'RACE template switching, which introduced a universal primer site and unique molecular identifiers. Priming for cDNA synthesis came from both the TCR alpha and TCR beta constant segments. Library amplification involved two PCR steps, and the second step added sample barcodes and sequencing adapters. Libraries were sequenced on Illumina HiSeq 2500 (2x100 bp) or NovaSeq (2x150 bp). On the authors' methods: MIGEC handled demultiplexing of reads and collapsing into UMI consensus sequences, while MiXCR performed V(D)J alignment. Clonotypes responding to the vaccine were identified with edgeR on replicate PBMC samples, with the criteria of FDR below 0.01 and a log2 fold change above 5 up to day 15. Each bulk clonotype was labeled CD4 or CD8 based on which sequenced repertoire, CD4 or CD8, contained the clonotype at higher abundance. Through fastp at Q25 and MiXCR, TCRdb rebuilt clones from the public reads, retaining in-frame beta chains. Duplicate CDR3 protein sequences are folded into a single record with the most common DNA and genes. None of the V and J calls come from the authors' own analysis; TCRdb made them. The sample records about 320,000 distinct CDR3 sequences, 3.5% to 4.5% of which are singletons. Roughly 19% of the sample comes from the top ten.

This clonotype showed up many times. Its antigen is still unknown. Per-nucleotide qualities are absent, and no much larger clonotype sits a single base away. General study outcomes and caveats: Most clones expanded after primary vaccination (around 96% of CD4 and roughly 91% of CD8) were re-detected after the booster, suggesting that broad memory maintenance occurred. A small share of clonotypes was detected in both CD4 and CD8 compartments, with the overlap likely arising from convergent recombination. Computational filtering was needed because FACS-sorted repertoires could contain abundant contaminating clonotypes from the bulk population. Compared with the primary T-cell response, the secondary T-cell response was faster but weaker, reaching its peak on day 5 rather than on day 15. Because only a couple of donors were included in the study, the extent to which the findings can be generalized is limited.

What the treatment or condition label conveys for this sample: live attenuated yellow fever vaccine strain. Two biological replicates of bulk PBMCs were collected at each blood-draw timepoint. PBMCs were isolated from peripheral blood using a standard Ficoll-Paque protocol. TriZol was used to extract RNA from bulk PBMCs, from CD4 and CD8 fractions, and from dextramer-positive and dextramer-negative fractions. This sample comprised PBMCs, obtained 15 days after the yellow fever booster vaccination. The origin of this receptor is a man between 18 and 29 years old who received the YFV17D yellow fever vaccine. Recombination linked TRBV5-1 to TRBJ1-1, with TRBD1 identical over 9 junction bases. The CDR3 protein sequence reads: CASSLGVISAGTGRTEAFF. The DNA sequence follows: TGCGCCAGCAGCTTGGGGGTTATCAGTGCCGGGACAGGGAGGACTGAAGCTTTCTTT.